These T cell receptor beta chains were read from a single sample in a study of blood T cells in healthy people across ages. In TCRdb, the 5' RACE reads were re-called with MiXCR into one record per CDR3 protein. The table records around 1,800,000 distinct CDR3 sequences, more than 35% of them present only once. Material for sequencing was blood. Source of these receptors: a human donor in good health. CDR3s include the opening cysteine and the closing phenylalanine or tryptophan. D genes are given only for firm matches. Clone size is stated in some rows and not others, as once, few, many or a class when expanded.

V gene	clone size	J gene	D gene	CDR3 protein	CDR3 DNA
TRBV29-1	few	TRBJ1-2	.	CSVEDRGANYGYTF	TGCAGCGTTGAAGATAGGGGCGCTAACTATGGCTACACCTTC
TRBV15	once	TRBJ1-1	.	CATGGVSEAFF	TGTGCCACCGGCGGAGTTTCCGAAGCTTTCTTT
TRBV7-2	few	TRBJ2-1	TRBD1	CASSVGQGVRHEQFF	TGTGCCAGCAGCGTGGGACAGGGGGTTCGACATGAGCAGTTCTTC
TRBV7-6	few	TRBJ2-1	.	CASSGNTDNEQFF	TGTGCCAGCAGCGGAAATACTGACAATGAGCAGTTCTTC
TRBV6-2/TRBV6-3	.	TRBJ2-1	TRBD2	CASSPRPASGGAQGQFF	TGTGCCAGCAGTCCCCGGCCGGCTAGCGGGGGGGCCCAGGGGCAGTTCTTC
TRBV7-9	.	TRBJ2-5	TRBD1	CASSLGFSPTGCIETQYF	TGTGCCAGCAGCTTAGGGTTCTCCCCGACAGGGTGTATCGAGACCCAGTACTTC
TRBV6-2/TRBV6-3	.	TRBJ1-1	.	CASWTNTEAFF	TGTGCCAGCTGGACTAACACTGAAGCTTTCTTT
TRBV20-1	.	TRBJ2-7	.	CSAFRPQYEQYF	TGCAGTGCTTTTCGGCCTCAATACGAGCAGTACTTC
TRBV20-1	.	TRBJ1-1	.	CSANQLYRTEAFF	TGCAGTGCTAATCAACTGTACCGGACTGAAGCTTTCTTT
TRBV15	.	TRBJ2-4	TRBD1	CATGTESKNIQYF	TGTGCCACTGGGACAGAAAGCAAAAACATTCAGTACTTC